This passage covers 22 T cell receptor beta chains from one sample sequenced in a study of T cells after yellow fever vaccination. MiXCR was run by TCRdb on the 5' RACE reads, yielding one entry per CDR3 protein. Among about 320,000 distinct CDR3 sequences listed, 3.5% to 5% were seen once. Sequences were derived from PBMCs, sampled 15 days after the yellow fever booster vaccination. These receptors all come from a man younger than 30 who received the YFV17D yellow fever vaccine.

This clonotype appeared many times. The V call is TRBV6-5, the J call TRBJ1-4; no firm D call. The CDR3 totals 15 residues. The ends were cut back, 6 bases at V and 3 bases at J, with 14 bases in the middle. CDR1 is MNHEY and CDR2 is SVGAGI in the germline V gene. CDR3 sequence (DNA): TGTGCCAGCAGGCGCGGACTCAACCCTAATGAAAAACTGTTTTTT. As protein: CASRRGLNPNEKLFF.

This sequence joins TRBV20-1 and TRBJ2-1; 12 positions agree with TRBD2. Germline lookup yields CDR1 DFQATT and CDR2 SNEGSKA (reference sequence). This CDR3 is 15 amino acids long. V shed 5 bases and J 4 bases; nucleotides not matched to a gene: 6. CDR3 nucleotide sequence: TGCAGTGCTCTAGCGGGGGGGCGTTTATACAATGAGCAGTTCTTC. This codes for CSALAGGRLYNEQFF.

The table lists this clonotype with many counts. The gene calls are TRBV20-1 and TRBJ1-1, with a weak D call TRBD1 (6 bases). V lost 6 bases and J lost 1, with 12 bases in between. Germline CDR1 is DFQATT and CDR2 is SNEGSKA (reference sequence). The CDR3 has 13 amino acids. The CDR3 region is CSAMGGQNTEAFF. For the CDR3, the DNA is TGCAGTGCGATGGGGGGACAGAACACTGAAGCTTTCTTT.

Ten or more counts support this clonotype. A read error may produce the germline difference seen at one junction end. The rearrangement joins TRBV6-4 to TRBJ1-5, with D maybe TRBD1 (5 bases). CDR3 length: 13 residues. The germline V gene encodes CDR1 MRHNA and CDR2 SNTAGT. The CDR3, as DNA: TGTGCCAGCAGCCTTGACAGCACTCAGCCCCAGCATTTT. This translates into CASSLDSTQPQHF.

This clonotype was seen ten or more times. This sequence joins TRBV6-1 and TRBJ1-6, with D uncertain. CDR1 is MNHNS, CDR2 SASEGT, per germline. The CDR3 length is 13 residues. Trimming took off 0 bases at V and 7 bases at J, with 4 bases between the two ends. CDR3 amino acids: CASSEAQNSPLHF. DNA for the CDR3: TGTGCCAGCAGTGAAGCCCAAAATTCACCCCTCCACTTT.

This rearrangement joins TRBV20-1 to TRBJ1-2, with a weak D call TRBD1 (5 bases). The V gene's germline CDR1 is DFQATT and CDR2 SNEGSKA (reference sequence). V lost 5 bases to trimming and J lost 2 bases, with 12 bases between them. The CDR3 covers 13 residues. The CDR3 spells CSAPGTVNYGYTF. CDR3 coding DNA: TGCAGTGCTCCGGGGACCGTAAACTATGGCTACACCTTC.

This clonotype was recorded many times. This chain joins TRBV4-3 and TRBJ2-7, with D tentatively TRBD1 or TRBD2 (5 bases each). The V end was cut by 2 bases, the J end by 3 bases, with 11 bases between. CDR3 length: 14 residues. The germline V gene has CDR1 LGHNA and CDR2 YSLEER. The CDR3 bases are TGCGCCAGCAGCCAATCCGGGACCAACTACGAGCAGTACTTC. Its translation: CASSQSGTNYEQYF.

This clonotype was counted many times. The V and J genes are TRBV18 and TRBJ1-1, with a weak D call TRBD1 (6 bases). Looked up from germline, CDR1 is KGHSH and CDR2 is LQKENI. This CDR3 comprises 17 residues. V lost 3 bases and J 3 bases, leaving 20 bases between the germline ends. CDR3 DNA sequence: TGTGCCAGCTCACCTGCCAGGGGACTTGGCCTAGACACTGAAGCTTTCTTT. It is translated as CASSPARGLGLDTEAFF. The variable domain in full, completed from reference TRBV18 and TRBJ1-1, reads NAGVMQNPRHLVRRRGQEARLRCSPMKGHSHVYWYRQLPEEGLKFMVYLQKENIIDESGMPKERFSAEFPKEGPSILRIQQVVRGDSAAYFCASSPARGLGLDTEAFFGQGTRLTVV.

V is TRBV6-5 and J is TRBJ1-4; D possibly corresponds to TRBD1 (5 bases). The germline V gene encodes CDR1 MNHEY and CDR2 SVGAGI. The CDR3 covers 16 residues. Trimming pared 0 bases from V and 2 bases from J, leaving 10 bases between. As DNA, the CDR3 is TGTGCCAGCAGTTACTCGGGGGGTGGGACTAATGAAAAACTGTTTTTT. This encodes CASSYSGGGTNEKLFF.

The table lists this clonotype with many counts. The chain recombines TRBV5-1 with TRBJ2-5; TRBD2 is a possible D gene (5 bases). Germline V gene sequence: CDR1 SGHRS, CDR2 YFSETQ. V was shortened by 0 bases and J by 0 bases, with 15 bases between the two germline ends. This CDR3 is 17 amino acids long. CDR3 residues: CASSLGASKRNQETQYF. The CDR3 bases are TGCGCCAGCAGCTTGGGGGCTAGCAAGAGGAACCAAGAGACCCAGTACTTC.

This clonotype appeared many times. The chain links TRBV12-3 or TRBV12-4 to TRBJ1-6, with D perhaps matching TRBD1 (5 bases). The CDR3 extends over 16 amino acids. V lost 6 bases, J lost 0 bases, and 12 bases lay in between. The CDR3, as DNA: TGTGCCAGCAGCCCCGGACACTTCTCCTATAATTCACCCCTCCACTTT. It is translated as CASSPGHFSYNSPLHF.

The chain combines TRBV5-1 with TRBJ1-2, with 7 bases that match TRBD1. The CDR3 covers 16 residues. Germline CDR1 reads SGHRS; CDR2 reads YFSETQ. The V and J ends lost 5 bases and 3 bases, in that order; junction bases with no gene match: 13. The CDR3 loop reads CASSLLTGIQDYGYTF. CDR3 DNA sequence: TGCGCCAGCAGTCTTTTGACAGGGATTCAAGACTATGGCTACACCTTC.

As to this clonotype: A read error may explain this, as a much larger clone is one base away. This sequence joins TRBV5-6 and TRBJ1-5; no reliable D call. The V gene's germline CDR1 is SGHDT and CDR2 YYEEEE. This CDR3 has 16 amino acids. CDR3 region: CASGLSLNGGNQPQHF. DNA for the CDR3: TGTGCCAGCGGCTTGAGCCTGAACGGGGGCAATCAGCCCCAGCATTTT.

This clonotype was recorded at least ten times. V gene TRBV12-3 or TRBV12-4 combines with J gene TRBJ2-2, with D tentatively TRBD2 (7 bases). The V gene lost 6 bases and the J gene lost 6 bases, with 11 bases spanning the gap. The CDR3 is 13 amino acids. As DNA, the CDR3 is TGTGCCAGCAGCTCCGGGGGGCCCGGGGAGCTGTTTTTT. Its translation is CASSSGGPGELFF.

Many counts were recorded for this clonotype. The chain joins TRBV7-9 to TRBJ2-1; maybe TRBD1 (6 bases). Trimming took off 1 base at V and 6 bases at J, with 13 bases between the two ends. The CDR3 has 15 residues. Germline V gene data show CDR1 as SEHNR and CDR2 as FQNEAQ (reference sequence). The CDR3 region is CASSLDGTPLNEQFF. The CDR3 region has the DNA TGTGCCAGCAGCTTAGATGGGACACCCCTCAATGAGCAGTTCTTC.

The chain carries TRBV4-3 and TRBJ2-1; no clear D gene. The V end lost 0 bases, the J end lost 9 bases, and 15 bases lay between the germline ends. This CDR3 is built from 15 residues. In germline, CDR1 is LGHNA, CDR2 YSLEER. The CDR3 loop reads CASSQDKVYPIEQFF. For the CDR3, the DNA is TGCGCCAGCAGCCAAGATAAGGTCTACCCTATTGAGCAGTTCTTC.

This clonotype was recorded at least ten times. This chain uses TRBV2 with TRBJ2-1; D is possibly TRBD1 (6 bases). CDR1 and CDR2 from the germline V gene are SNHLY and FYNNEI. The CDR3 has 13 amino acids. The V end lost 11 bases, the J end lost 6 bases, and 17 bases lay between the germline ends. The CDR3, as DNA: TGTGCCGGCAAACAGGGTGGGCTCAATGAGCAGTTCTTC. This codes for CAGKQGGLNEQFF. Looking up the rest from reference TRBV2 and TRBJ2-1 gives the full variable domain: EPEVTQTPSHQVTQMGQEVILRCVPISNHLYFYWYRQILGQKVEFLVSFYNNEISEKSEIFDDQFSVERPDGSNFTLKIRSTKLEDSAMYFCAGKQGGLNEQFFGPGTRLTVL.

This clonotype was seen ten or more times. The chain carries TRBV2 and TRBJ1-6, with unresolved D. Per the germline V gene, CDR1 is SNHLY and CDR2 is FYNNEI. The CDR3 has 15 residues. V lost 3 bases to trimming and J lost 7 bases, with 13 bases between them. The CDR3 region has the DNA TGTGCCAGCAGTGATCGGGTGGTCCTCAATTCACCCCTCCACTTT. It translates to CASSDRVVLNSPLHF.

At least ten counts were recorded for this clonotype. The CDR3 nucleotides are TGTGCCACCGGGGACCGCAGCTCCTACAATGAGCAGTTCTTC. Protein: CATGDRSSYNEQFF. The rearrangement joins TRBV24-1 to TRBJ2-1, with D perhaps TRBD1 or TRBD2 (5 bases each). Between the trimmed V and J ends, which lost 9 bases and 0 bases, there was a span of 11 bases. Germline CDR1 KGHDR, CDR2 SFDVKD. This CDR3 comprises 14 residues.

The chain carries TRBV24-1 and TRBJ1-4; unclear D gene. CDR3 length equals 14 residues. V lost 3 bases and J 7 bases, leaving 11 bases between the germline ends. The germline gives CDR1 KGHDR, CDR2 SFDVKD. The CDR3 nucleotides read TGTGCCACCAGTGATGCAGGCCGCGGTGAAAAACTGTTTTTT. Protein sequence: CATSDAGRGEKLFF.

The chain recombines TRBV29-1 with TRBJ1-1, with D tentatively TRBD1 (5 bases). The germline V gene encodes CDR1 SQVTM and CDR2 ANQGSEA. The CDR3 length is 14 residues. V was trimmed by 4 bases and J by 5 bases, leaving 17 bases between them. The DNA of the CDR3 is TGCAGCGTTGGGGGGAAGGAATGGGGAACTGAAGCTTTCTTT. Amino acids: CSVGGKEWGTEAFF.

Ten or more counts support this clonotype. The chain employs TRBV4-2 and TRBJ2-1; TRBD2 matches at 8 bases. V shed 4 bases and J 10 bases; nucleotides not matched to a gene: 6. The CDR3 has 13 amino acids. Looked up from germline, CDR1 is LGHNA and CDR2 is YNFKEQ. CDR3 residues: CASSPHREGEQFF. The CDR3 DNA reads TGTGCCAGCAGCCCCCACCGGGAGGGCGAGCAGTTCTTC.